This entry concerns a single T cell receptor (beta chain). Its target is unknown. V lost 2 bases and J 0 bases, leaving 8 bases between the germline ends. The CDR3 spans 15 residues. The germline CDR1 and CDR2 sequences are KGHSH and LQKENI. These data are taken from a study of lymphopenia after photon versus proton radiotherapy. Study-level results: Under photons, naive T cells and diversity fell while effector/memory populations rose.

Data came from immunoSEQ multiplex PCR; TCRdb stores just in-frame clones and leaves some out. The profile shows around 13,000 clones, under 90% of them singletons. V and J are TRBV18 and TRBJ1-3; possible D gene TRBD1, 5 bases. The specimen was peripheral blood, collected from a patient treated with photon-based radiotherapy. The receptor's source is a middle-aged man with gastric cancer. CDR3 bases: TGTGCCAGCTCACCAGGGACGGGCTCTGGAAACACCATATATTTT. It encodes CASSPGTGSGNTIYF.